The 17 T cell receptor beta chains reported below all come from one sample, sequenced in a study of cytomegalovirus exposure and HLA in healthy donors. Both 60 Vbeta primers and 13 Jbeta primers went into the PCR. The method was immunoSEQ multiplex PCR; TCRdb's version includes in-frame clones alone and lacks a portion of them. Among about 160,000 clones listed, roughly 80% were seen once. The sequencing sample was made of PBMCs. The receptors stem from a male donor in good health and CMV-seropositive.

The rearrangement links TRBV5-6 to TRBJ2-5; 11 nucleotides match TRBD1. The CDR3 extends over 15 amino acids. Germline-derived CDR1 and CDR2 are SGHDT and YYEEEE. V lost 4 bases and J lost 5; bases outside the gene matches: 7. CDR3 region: CASSRGQGAWETQYF. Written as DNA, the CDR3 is TGTGCCAGCAGCCGAGGACAGGGGGCATGGGAGACCCAGTACTTC. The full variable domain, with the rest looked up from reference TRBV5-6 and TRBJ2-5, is DAGVTQSPTHLIKTRGQQVTLRCSPKSGHDTVSWYQQALGQGPQFIFQYYEEEERQRGNFPDRFSGHQFPNYSSELNVNALLLGDSALYLCASSRGQGAWETQYFGPGTRLLVL.

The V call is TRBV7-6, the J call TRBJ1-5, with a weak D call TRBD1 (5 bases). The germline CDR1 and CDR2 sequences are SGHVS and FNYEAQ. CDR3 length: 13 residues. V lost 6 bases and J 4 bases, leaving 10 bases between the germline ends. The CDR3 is CASSLTANQPQHF. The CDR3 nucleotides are TGTGCCAGCAGTTTGACAGCGAATCAGCCCCAGCATTTT.

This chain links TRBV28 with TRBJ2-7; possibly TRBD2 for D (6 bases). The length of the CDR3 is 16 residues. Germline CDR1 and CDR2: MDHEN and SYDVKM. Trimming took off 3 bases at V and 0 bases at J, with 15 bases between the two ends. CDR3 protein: CASSFSLAHLSYEQYF. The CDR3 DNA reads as TGTGCCAGCAGTTTCTCACTAGCTCATCTCTCCTACGAGCAGTACTTC.

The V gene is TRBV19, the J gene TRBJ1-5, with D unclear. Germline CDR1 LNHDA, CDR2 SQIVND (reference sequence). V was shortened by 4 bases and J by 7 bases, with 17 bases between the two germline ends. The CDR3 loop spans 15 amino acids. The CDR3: CASSTPRGSLQPQHF. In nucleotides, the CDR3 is TGTGCCAGTAGTACCCCCCGTGGGAGTTTGCAGCCCCAGCATTTT.

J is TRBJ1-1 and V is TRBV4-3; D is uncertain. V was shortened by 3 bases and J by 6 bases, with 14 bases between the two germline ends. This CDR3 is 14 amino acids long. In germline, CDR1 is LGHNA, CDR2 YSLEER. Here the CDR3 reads CASSQALGGSEAFF. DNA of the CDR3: TGCGCCAGCAGCCAGGCTCTTGGAGGATCTGAAGCTTTCTTT.

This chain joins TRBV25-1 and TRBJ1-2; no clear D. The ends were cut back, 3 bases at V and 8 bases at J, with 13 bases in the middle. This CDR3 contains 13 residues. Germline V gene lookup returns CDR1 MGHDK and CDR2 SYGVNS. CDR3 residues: CASSESGIRGYTF. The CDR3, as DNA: TGTGCCAGCAGTGAGTCGGGGATAAGAGGCTACACCTTC.

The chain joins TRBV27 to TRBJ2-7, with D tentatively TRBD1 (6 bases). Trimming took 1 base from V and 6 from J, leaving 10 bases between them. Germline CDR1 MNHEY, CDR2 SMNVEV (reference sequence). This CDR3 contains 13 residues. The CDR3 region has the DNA TGTGCCAGCAGTTTATATGACAGGAGCGAGCAGTACTTC. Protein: CASSLYDRSEQYF.

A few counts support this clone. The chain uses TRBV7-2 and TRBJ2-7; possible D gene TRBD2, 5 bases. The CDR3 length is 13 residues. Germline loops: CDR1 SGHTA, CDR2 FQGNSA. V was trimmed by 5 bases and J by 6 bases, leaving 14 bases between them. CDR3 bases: TGTGCCAGCAGCCCGTTTGGAGAGGGCGAGCAGTACTTC. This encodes CASSPFGEGEQYF.

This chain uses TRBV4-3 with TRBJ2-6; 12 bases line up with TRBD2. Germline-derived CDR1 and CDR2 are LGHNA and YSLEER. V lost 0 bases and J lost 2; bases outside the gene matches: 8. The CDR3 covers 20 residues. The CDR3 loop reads CASSQESSRTSGTGANVLTF. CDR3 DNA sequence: TGCGCCAGCAGCCAAGAATCGTCTCGGACTAGCGGGACTGGGGCCAACGTCCTGACTTTC.

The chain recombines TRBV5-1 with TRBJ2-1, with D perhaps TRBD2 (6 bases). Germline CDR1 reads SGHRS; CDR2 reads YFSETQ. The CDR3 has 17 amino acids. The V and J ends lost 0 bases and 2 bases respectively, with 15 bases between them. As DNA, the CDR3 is TGCGCCAGCAGCTTGGATCTCGGAGGGAATACCTACAATGAGCAGTTCTTC. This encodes CASSLDLGGNTYNEQFF. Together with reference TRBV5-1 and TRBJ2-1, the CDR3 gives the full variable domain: KAGVTQTPRYLIKTRGQQVTLSCSPISGHRSVSWYQQTPGQGLQFLFEYFSETQRNKGNFPGRFSGRQFSNSRSEMNVSTLELGDSALYLCASSLDLGGNTYNEQFFGPGTRLTVL.

CDR3 DNA: TGTGCCAGCAGCCCCCAAACGAACACCGGGGAGCTGTTTTTT. Its protein product is CASSPQTNTGELFF. The chain is built from TRBV7-8 and TRBJ2-2; D gene uncertain. Trimming shortened V by 5 bases and J by 0 bases, and 7 bases separated the two germline ends. Germline lookup yields CDR1 SGHVS and CDR2 FQNEAQ. This CDR3 region has 14 residues. The full variable domain, in which reference TRBV7-8 and TRBJ2-2 provide the parts outside the CDR3, is GAGVSQSPRYKVAKRGQDVALRCDPISGHVSLFWYQQALGQGPEFLTYFQNEAQLDKSGLPSDRFFAERPEGSVSTLKIQRTQQEDSAVYLCASSPQTNTGELFFGEGSRLTVL.

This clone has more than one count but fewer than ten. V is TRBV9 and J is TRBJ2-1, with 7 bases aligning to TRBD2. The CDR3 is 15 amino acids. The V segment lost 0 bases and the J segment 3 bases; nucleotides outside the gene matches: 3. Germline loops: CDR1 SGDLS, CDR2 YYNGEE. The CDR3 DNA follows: TGTGCCAGCAGCGTAGAAGCGGGGAACTACAATGAGCAGTTCTTC. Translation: CASSVEAGNYNEQFF.

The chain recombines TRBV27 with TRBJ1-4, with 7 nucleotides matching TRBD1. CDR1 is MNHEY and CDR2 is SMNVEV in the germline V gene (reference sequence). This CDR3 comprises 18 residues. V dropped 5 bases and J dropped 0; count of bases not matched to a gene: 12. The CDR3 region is CASSPTGTAYATNEKLFF. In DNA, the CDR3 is TGTGCCAGCAGTCCCACCGGGACAGCCTATGCAACTAATGAAAAACTGTTTTTT.

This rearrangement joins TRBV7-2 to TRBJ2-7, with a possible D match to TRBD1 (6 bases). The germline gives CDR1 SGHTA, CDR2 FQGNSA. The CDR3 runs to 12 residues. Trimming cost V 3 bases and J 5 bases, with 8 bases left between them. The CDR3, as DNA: TGTGCCAGCAGCTTTAACAGGGACGAGCAGTACTTC. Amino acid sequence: CASSFNRDEQYF.

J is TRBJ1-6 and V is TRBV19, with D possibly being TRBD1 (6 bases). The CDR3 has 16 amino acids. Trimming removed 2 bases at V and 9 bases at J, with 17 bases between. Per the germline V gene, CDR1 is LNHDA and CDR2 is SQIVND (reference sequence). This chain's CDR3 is CASSIKLGAQGSPLHF. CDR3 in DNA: TGTGCCAGTAGTATAAAGCTGGGGGCGCAGGGTTCACCCCTCCACTTT.

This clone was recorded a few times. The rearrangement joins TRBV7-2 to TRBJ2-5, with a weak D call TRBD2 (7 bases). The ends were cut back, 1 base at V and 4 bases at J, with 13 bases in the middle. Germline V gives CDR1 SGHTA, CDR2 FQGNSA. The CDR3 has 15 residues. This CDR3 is CASSLEGGRRETQYF. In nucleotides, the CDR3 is TGTGCCAGCAGCTTAGAGGGGGGGCGCAGAGAGACCCAGTACTTC.

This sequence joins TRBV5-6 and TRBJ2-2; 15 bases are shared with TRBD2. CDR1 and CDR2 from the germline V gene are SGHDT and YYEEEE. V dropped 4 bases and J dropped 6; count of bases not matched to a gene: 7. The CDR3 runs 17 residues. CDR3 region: CASSRTSGRDKSGELFF. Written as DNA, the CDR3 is TGTGCCAGCAGCCGGACTAGCGGGAGGGACAAGTCCGGGGAGCTGTTTTTT. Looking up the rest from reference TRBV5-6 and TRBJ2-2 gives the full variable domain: DAGVTQSPTHLIKTRGQQVTLRCSPKSGHDTVSWYQQALGQGPQFIFQYYEEEERQRGNFPDRFSGHQFPNYSSELNVNALLLGDSALYLCASSRTSGRDKSGELFFGEGSRLTVL.